This is a list of T cell receptor beta chains from one sample in a study of technical replicates of blood from a handful of donors. The data were produced by immunoSEQ multiplex PCR, yet TCRdb's version contains in-frame clones alone and is incomplete. Found here are around 85,000 clones, around 94% of them singletons; the top ten hold 0.25%. The sequenced material came from T cells isolated from PBMCs. These receptors were taken from a human donor in good health. The CDR3 runs from the conserved cysteine through the conserved F or W. A D gene is named only where the DNA matches it firmly. Size is stated for part of the rows, as once, few or many counts, or as a class when the clone is expanded.

v_call	clone_size	d_call	j_call	cdr3_nt	cdr3_aa
TRBV4-1	.	TRBD2	TRBJ2-5	TGCGCCAGCAGCCCGCTGGGGGGGTATGAGACCCAGTACTTC	CASSPLGGYETQYF
TRBV2	.	.	TRBJ2-2	TGTGCCTCCAAAGCCCCTGGGGCCCCGAACACCGGGGAGCTGTTTTTT	CASKAPGAPNTGELFF
TRBV5-1	.	.	TRBJ2-5	TGCGCCAGCAGCGGGAGTGAAGAGACCCAGTACTTC	CASSGSEETQYF
TRBV5-5	.	.	TRBJ2-1	TGTGCCAGCAGTTACCCAATGGCAGGGGACCAGTTCTTC	CASSYPMAGDQFF
TRBV13	.	.	TRBJ2-3	TGTGCCAGCAGTTTCGGGACTAGCACAGATACGCAGTATTTT	CASSFGTSTDTQYF
TRBV2	.	TRBD1	TRBJ1-4	TGTGCCAGTAGTGAAAGGGGACAGGGATCTGAAAAACTGTTTTTT	CASSERGQGSEKLFF
TRBV4-1	.	TRBD2	TRBJ2-7	TGCGCCAGCAGCCAAGATAGCGGGTACGAGCAGTACTTC	CASSQDSGYEQYF
TRBV6-5	.	.	TRBJ1-2	TGTGCCAGCAGTTCCCGGGGGGGGCCGGGGGGCTACACCTTC	CASSSRGGPGGYTF
TRBV6-4	.	TRBD2	TRBJ2-1	TGTGCCAGCAGTGACAAAGCGGGAGATCGACCCTACAATGAGCAGTTCTTC	CASSDKAGDRPYNEQFF
TRBV15	.	TRBD1	TRBJ2-3	TGTGCCACCAGCAGCCGGACAGGGGGCACAGATACGCAGTATTTT	CATSSRTGGTDTQYF
TRBV6-1	once	.	TRBJ2-7	TGTGCCAGCAGTAATAGCAGATCCTACGAGCAGTACTTC	CASSNSRSYEQYF
TRBV28	.	.	TRBJ2-4	TGTGCCAGCAGGCAGGGGGGTGAAAACATTCAGTACTTC	CASRQGGENIQYF
TRBV6-4	.	TRBD2	TRBJ2-1	TGTGCCAGCAGTGCCAGCGGGGGCTCCTACAATGAGCAGTTCTTC	CASSASGGSYNEQFF
TRBV12-5	.	TRBD2	TRBJ2-1	TGTGCTAGTGGTCCTCGACTAGCGGGGGGGCAAATCTTTAATGAGCAGTTCTTC	CASGPRLAGGQIFNEQFF
TRBV28	.	.	TRBJ2-7	TGTGCCAGCAGTTTTAACATCGGGAACGAGCAGTACTTC	CASSFNIGNEQYF
TRBV11-3	few	TRBD2	TRBJ2-7	TGTGCCAGCAGCTTCCCGGGACTAGGGAACGAGCAGTACTTC	CASSFPGLGNEQYF
TRBV6-1	.	.	TRBJ2-7	TGTGCCAGCAGTGAGCGACAGGTCCACCCCTCCTTAGTGCAGTACTTC	CASSERQVHPSLVQYF
TRBV5-1	.	.	TRBJ2-7	TGCGCCAGCAGCTTGGCCCCCGGGGAGTTCGTTGAGTCCTACGAGCAGTACTTC	CASSLAPGEFVESYEQYF
TRBV6-1	.	.	TRBJ1-2	TGTGCCAGCAGTGAAAGTCGGGGGTATGGCTACACCTTC	CASSESRGYGYTF
TRBV5-1	.	.	TRBJ1-4	TGCGCCAGCACCACAGGGCTTCTAGACGAAAAACTGTTTTTT	CASTTGLLDEKLFF
TRBV6-6	.	TRBD1	TRBJ1-2	TGTGCCAGCAGTTACGCACCGGGACAGGGCTATGGCTACACCTTC	CASSYAPGQGYGYTF
TRBV7-2	.	.	TRBJ2-2	TGTGCCAGCAGCGTGCGGCGTAGCGGGGAGCTGTTTTTT	CASSVRRSGELFF
TRBV9	.	TRBD2	TRBJ2-1	TGTGCCAGCAGCCCTAGCGGGAATTTCTACAATGAGCAGTTCTTC	CASSPSGNFYNEQFF
TRBV5-4	.	TRBD1	TRBJ2-7	TGTGCCAGCAGCTCCGGGGGACAGGCGTCCCACGAGCAGTACTTC	CASSSGGQASHEQYF
TRBV5-1	.	TRBD2	TRBJ2-3	TGCGCCAGCAGCCTCGGGACTAGCTCGCGAACAGATACGCAGTATTTT	CASSLGTSSRTDTQYF
TRBV5-1	.	.	TRBJ2-7	TGCGCCAGCAGCTTTAGCGGAGGCTCCTACGAGCAGTACTTC	CASSFSGGSYEQYF
TRBV28	.	TRBD1	TRBJ1-2	TGTGCCAGCAGTCTGACGGGACAGGGGGCGCAAGGCTACACCTTC	CASSLTGQGAQGYTF
TRBV19	.	TRBD1	TRBJ1-1	TGTGCCAGTACCCTCAGGGAGGGGACAGGGGGTGCTGAAGCTTTCTTT	CASTLREGTGGAEAFF
TRBV28	.	.	TRBJ1-1	TGTGCCAGCCGAGTTGAGTATGGCACTGAAGCTTTCTTT	CASRVEYGTEAFF
TRBV7-9	.	.	TRBJ2-7	TGTGCCAGCAGCTTAGCGATGGCCCAGCAGTACTTC	CASSLAMAQQYF
TRBV15	.	.	TRBJ2-2	TGTGCCTCCCGTGGACAGCGAAACACCGGGGAGCTGTTTTTT	CASRGQRNTGELFF
TRBV19	.	.	TRBJ1-5	TGTGCCAGTAAAATCGGTGCGAATCAGCCCCAGCATTTT	CASKIGANQPQHF
TRBV5-6	.	TRBD1	TRBJ1-2	TGTGCCAGCAAATTAATACAGGGGAGCGGCTACACCTTC	CASKLIQGSGYTF
TRBV28	.	TRBD1	TRBJ2-7	TGTGCCAGCAGTGGAGGGACAGGGGACGAGCAGTACTTC	CASSGGTGDEQYF
TRBV28	.	.	TRBJ1-3	TGTGCCAGCAGTTCTTGGACTCGCTCTGGAAACACCATATATTTT	CASSSWTRSGNTIYF
TRBV7-2	.	.	TRBJ2-1	TGTGCCAGCAGCTTAACCCGAAGGGGGTATGAGCAGTTCTTC	CASSLTRRGYEQFF
TRBV5-6	.	.	TRBJ1-5	TGTGCCAGCAGCTTGCCCTGGACAGATTCTCCTCGTAAGCCCCAGCATTTT	CASSLPWTDSPRKPQHF
TRBV5-4	.	TRBD2	TRBJ2-3	TGTGCCAGCAGCTTTGGAGGTTTAGCGGGGGTATCGGATACGCAGTATTTT	CASSFGGLAGVSDTQYF
TRBV5-5	.	.	TRBJ1-2	TGTGCCAGCAGCCGAAAAATGGAGACAGGCCCTGTAGGTGGCTACACCTTC	CASSRKMETGPVGGYTF
TRBV5-1	.	.	TRBJ2-1	TGCGCCAGCAGCTTAGAGTCGTCCTACAATGAGCAGTTCTTC	CASSLESSYNEQFF
TRBV19	.	.	TRBJ1-2	TGTGCCAGTAGTATCTTACTAGCCGGAAGTTACTATGGCTACACCTTC	CASSILLAGSYYGYTF
TRBV7-9	.	TRBD2	TRBJ2-1	TGTGCCAGCAGCTCGCGACTAGCGGGAGAGAAGCAGTTCTTC	CASSSRLAGEKQFF
TRBV5-4	.	TRBD1	TRBJ2-3	TGTGCCGTCCTGGCGACAGGGGGCCACACAGATACGCAGTATTTT	CAVLATGGHTDTQYF
TRBV7-2	.	.	TRBJ2-1	TGTGCCAGCAACAATCCTAGTTCCTACAATGAGCAGTTCTTC	CASNNPSSYNEQFF
TRBV27	.	.	TRBJ1-2	TGTGCCAGCACCATCCACGCAGGGGCACCCTTTAACTATGGCTACACCTTC	CASTIHAGAPFNYGYTF
TRBV5-1	.	.	TRBJ2-7	TGCGCCAGCAGCTTGGAAGGGAGAATTTACGAGCAGTACTTC	CASSLEGRIYEQYF
TRBV18	.	TRBD2	TRBJ2-7	TGTGCCAGCTCACCGTCCCTACAGCGGGGGGGCCTCGAGCAGTACTTC	CASSPSLQRGGLEQYF
TRBV10-3	.	.	TRBJ1-3	TGTGCCATCACCGCGGGCAGTCCGAACTCTGGAAACACCATATATTTT	CAITAGSPNSGNTIYF
TRBV13	.	TRBD1	TRBJ2-5	TGTGCCAGCAGCTTTAGGGCAAGGGGGCGGCAAGAGACCCAGTACTTC	CASSFRARGRQETQYF
TRBV7-9	.	.	TRBJ2-5	TGTGCCAGCGATACTACCAATCAAGAGACCCAGTACTTC	CASDTTNQETQYF
TRBV7-6	.	.	TRBJ1-5	TGTGCCAGCAGCTTATCCGGTAATAGCAATCAGCCCCAGCATTTT	CASSLSGNSNQPQHF